One sample yielded the 4 T cell receptor beta chains listed below, sequenced in a study of OX40 agonist ivuxolimab in advanced cancers. Measured with immunoSEQ multiplex PCR; TCRdb has only the in-frame clones, and not every one. The sample records 60,000 or so clones, roughly 83% being singletons. Source: CD4+ or CD8+ T cells sorted from blood, taken in a trial of the OX40 agonist ivuxolimab. These receptors were taken from an adult with an advanced solid tumor such as melanoma, head and neck, liver or kidney cancer.

The sample holds one count of this clone. The chain uses TRBV6-5 and TRBJ2-7; TRBD2 matches 7 bases. Germline V gene data show CDR1 as MNHEY and CDR2 as SVGAGI. The CDR3 extends over 15 amino acids. Trimming cost V 0 bases and J 2 bases; bases outside gene matches: 4. The CDR3 is CASSYSLGGPYEQYF. CDR3 bases: TGTGCCAGCAGTTACTCGCTGGGAGGGCCCTACGAGCAGTACTTC.

This clone was seen a single time. The same CDR3 also results from other DNA sequences found in this sample. This chain links TRBV7-2 with TRBJ2-3; no clear D gene. Germline values: CDR1 SGHTA, CDR2 FQGNSA. The CDR3 is 14 residues long. The V gene lost 1 base and the J gene lost 2 bases, with 7 bases spanning the gap. For the CDR3, the DNA is TGTGCCAGCAGCTTAGGACTTATCACAGATACGCAGTATTTT. Its translation: CASSLGLITDTQYF.

This clone came up once. This chain connects TRBV28 to TRBJ1-1, with a weak D call TRBD1 (5 bases). V was cut by 6 bases and J by 1 base, with 9 bases left in between. The CDR3 has 13 amino acids. CDR1 MDHEN and CDR2 SYDVKM come from the germline V gene. CDR3 DNA sequence: TGTGCCAGCAGGGAGACAGCGAACACTGAAGCTTTCTTT. Translated, it gives CASRETANTEAFF.

The gene calls are TRBV27 and TRBJ2-3, with 12 bases aligning to TRBD1. Germline V gene lookup returns CDR1 MNHEY and CDR2 SMNVEV (reference sequence). V lost 6 bases, J lost 3 bases, and 7 bases stayed unmatched. CDR3 length equals 16 residues. CDR3 in amino acids: CASRLGDRGRTDTQYF. Written as DNA, the CDR3 is TGTGCCAGCAGACTCGGGGACAGGGGGCGGACAGATACGCAGTATTTT.